Shown below are 10 T cell receptor beta chains from a single sample sequenced in a study of blood T cells in healthy people across ages. A J-beta primer mix and a sample-barcoded 5' primer were used in a second PCR of about 6 to 12 cycles. From the 5' RACE reads, TCRdb called clonotypes with MiXCR, one entry per CDR3 protein. The table includes 500,000 to 700,000 distinct CDR3 sequences, about 30% detected once. The sequenced sample consisted of blood. The receptors derive from a woman older than 75 in good health.

This clonotype showed up many times. The CDR3 coding sequence is TGTGCCAGCAGTTACTCGATACTCTTGGACACTGAAGCTTTCTTT. It codes for CASSYSILLDTEAFF. This chain links TRBV6-5 with TRBJ1-1, with unresolved D. Trimming cost V 0 bases and J 3 bases, with 11 bases left between them. Per the germline V gene, CDR1 is MNHEY and CDR2 is SVGAGI. The CDR3 is 15 amino acids.

The CDR3 reads CASSLIDGTGNEKLFF. CDR3 nucleotide sequence: TGTGCCAGCAGCTTGATCGACGGGACAGGAAATGAAAAACTGTTTTTT. This chain connects TRBV5-6 to TRBJ1-4, with 8 bases aligning to TRBD1. From germline, CDR1 is SGHDT and CDR2 YYEEEE. CDR3 length equals 16 residues. V shed 1 base, J shed 5 bases, and the junction held 7 bases outside the gene matches.

In the case of this clonotype: One end of the junction does not line up with germline, which may come from a read error. J is TRBJ1-1 and V is TRBV5-1, with D unresolved. This CDR3 is built from 15 residues. CDR1 is SGHRS and CDR2 is YFSETQ in the germline V gene. The CDR3 coding sequence is TGCGCCAGCAGCCCATTTCCGACGGTGAACACTGGAGCTTTCTTT. It codes for CASSPFPTVNTGAFF.

Regarding this clonotype: A single base separates this from a much larger clone, so it may be a read error. The chain employs TRBV2 and TRBJ2-4, with D tentatively TRBD1 or TRBD2 (5 bases each). The germline V gene has CDR1 SNHLY and CDR2 FYNNEI. The CDR3 consists of 14 residues. Trimming shortened V by 8 bases and J by 1 base, and 12 bases separated the two germline ends. The CDR3 nucleotides are TGTGCCAGCTTCCGGGACGGGGCCAAAAACATTCAGTACTTC. Its translation: CASFRDGAKNIQYF.

This clonotype was observed at least ten times. This sequence joins TRBV9 and TRBJ2-7, with D possibly called TRBD1 or TRBD2 (5 bases each). CDR3 length equals 14 residues. V lost 2 bases and J lost 12, with 21 bases in between. Germline values: CDR1 SGDLS, CDR2 YYNGEE. CDR3 residues: CASSVTRDGGRLYF. The CDR3 region has the DNA TGTGCCAGCAGCGTGACCCGGGACGGAGGTCGCTTGTACTTC.

V usage is TRBV14 and J usage is TRBJ1-4, with 10 bases aligning to TRBD1. V shed 4 bases, J shed 2 bases, and the junction held 1 base outside the gene matches. Per germline, CDR1 SGHDN and CDR2 FVKESK. CDR3 length equals 15 residues. CDR3: CASSRQGATNEKLFF. In DNA, the CDR3 is TGTGCCAGCAGCCGACAGGGGGCCACTAATGAAAAACTGTTTTTT.

The chain uses TRBV6-6 and TRBJ1-5, with 9 bases fitting TRBD1. The CDR3 runs 14 residues. J gave up 6 bases and V 7 bases, and 7 bases lay outside the gene matches. CDR1 and CDR2 from the germline V gene are MNHNY and SVGAGI (reference sequence). CDR3 DNA sequence: TGTGCCAGCACCGGACAGGGGAAGGGTCAGCCCCAGCATTTT. It yields the protein CASTGQGKGQPQHF.

This clonotype was recorded many times. The germline gene is not matched at one end of the junction; a read error may be the cause. The rearrangement uses TRBV6-1 and TRBJ2-5; the D gene is possibly TRBD1 (6 bases). In germline, CDR1 is MNHNS, CDR2 SASEGT. The CDR3 consists of 17 residues. This CDR3 reads CAISEQGTGPNQETQYF. CDR3 DNA: TGTGCCATCAGTGAACAGGGAACAGGGCCGAACCAAGAGACCCAGTACTTC.

As concerns this clonotype: A much larger clone lies one base from this, so it may be a read error. V gene TRBV20-1 combines with J gene TRBJ1-4, with 9 bases matching TRBD1. Germline-derived CDR1 and CDR2 are DFQATT and SNEGSKA (reference sequence). This CDR3 is 13 amino acids long. J gave up 10 bases and V 7 bases, and 10 bases lay outside the gene matches. CDR3 residues: CSVAGQGAAKLFF. The DNA for the CDR3 is TGCAGTGTGGCGGGACAGGGCGCCGCAAAACTGTTTTTT.

The chain is built from TRBV7-9 and TRBJ1-1; D is ambiguous. V was cut by 5 bases and J by 6 bases, with 7 bases left in between. The CDR3 sequence is 11 residues long. Germline V gene data show CDR1 as SEHNR and CDR2 as FQNEAQ (reference sequence). The chain's CDR3 is CASSPLSEAFF. Here the CDR3 DNA reads TGTGCCAGCAGCCCCCTCTCTGAAGCTTTCTTT.